The text below deals with one TCR beta chain. Clones were sequenced by immunoSEQ multiplex PCR, and TCRdb holds only the in-frame ones, with some missing. The data contain 75,000 to 80,000 clones, 94% of them seen just once; the ten biggest clones take up about 20%. The data are from a study of OX40 agonist ivuxolimab in advanced cancers. Looked up from germline, CDR1 is MNHEY and CDR2 is SMNVEV (reference sequence). V was trimmed by 6 bases and J by 8 bases, leaving 19 bases between them. The CDR3 totals 14 residues. The chain uses TRBV27 and TRBJ1-2; D gene unclear. The TCR was taken from an adult with an advanced solid tumor such as melanoma, head and neck, liver or kidney cancer. The sequenced sample was CD4+ or CD8+ T cells sorted from blood, obtained in a trial of the OX40 agonist ivuxolimab. The CDR3 DNA follows: TGTGCCAGCAGCCTACGAGGCCCCGGGAGAGGCTACACCTTC. Translated: CASSLRGPGRGYTF.